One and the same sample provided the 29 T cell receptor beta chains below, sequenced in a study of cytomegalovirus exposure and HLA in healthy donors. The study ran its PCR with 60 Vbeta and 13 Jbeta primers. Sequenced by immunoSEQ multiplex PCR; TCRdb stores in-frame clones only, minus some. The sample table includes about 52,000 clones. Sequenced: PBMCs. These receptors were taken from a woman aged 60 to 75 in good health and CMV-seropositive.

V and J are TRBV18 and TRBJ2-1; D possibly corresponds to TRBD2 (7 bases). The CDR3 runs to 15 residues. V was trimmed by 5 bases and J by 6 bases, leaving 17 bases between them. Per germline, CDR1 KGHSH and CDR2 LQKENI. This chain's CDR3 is CASSERGGGFNEQFF. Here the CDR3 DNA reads TGTGCCAGCTCAGAGAGGGGGGGCGGTTTCAATGAGCAGTTCTTC.

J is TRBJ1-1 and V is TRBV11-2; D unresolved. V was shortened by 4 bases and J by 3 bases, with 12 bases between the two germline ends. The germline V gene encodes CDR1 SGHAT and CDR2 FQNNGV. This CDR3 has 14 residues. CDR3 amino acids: CASSSRVGDTEAFF. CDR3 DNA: TGTGCCAGCAGCTCCCGGGTAGGTGACACTGAAGCTTTCTTT.

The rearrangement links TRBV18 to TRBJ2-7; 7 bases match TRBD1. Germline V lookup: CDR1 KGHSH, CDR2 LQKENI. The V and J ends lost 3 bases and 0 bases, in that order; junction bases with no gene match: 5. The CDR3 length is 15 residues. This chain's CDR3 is CASSPLTGSSYEQYF. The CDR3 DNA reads TGTGCCAGCTCACCCCTGACAGGGAGCTCCTACGAGCAGTACTTC.

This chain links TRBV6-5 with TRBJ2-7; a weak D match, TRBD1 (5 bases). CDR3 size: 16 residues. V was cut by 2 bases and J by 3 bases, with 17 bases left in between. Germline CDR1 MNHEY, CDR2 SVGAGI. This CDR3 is CASSYGAQGNFYEQYF. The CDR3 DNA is TGTGCCAGCAGTTACGGGGCCCAGGGAAATTTCTACGAGCAGTACTTC.

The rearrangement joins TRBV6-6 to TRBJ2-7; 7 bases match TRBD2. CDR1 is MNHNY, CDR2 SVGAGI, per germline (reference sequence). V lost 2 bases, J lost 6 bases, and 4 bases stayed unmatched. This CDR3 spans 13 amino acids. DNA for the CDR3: TGTGCCAGCAGTTACGTTCCGGGGGGCGAGCAGTACTTC. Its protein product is CASSYVPGGEQYF.

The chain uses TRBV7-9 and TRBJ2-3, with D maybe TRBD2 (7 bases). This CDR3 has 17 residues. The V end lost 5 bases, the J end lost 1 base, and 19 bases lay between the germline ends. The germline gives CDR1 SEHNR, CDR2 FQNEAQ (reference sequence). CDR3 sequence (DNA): TGTGCCAGCAGCCAGTCTCGCGGGGGCGTTCGCACAGATACGCAGTATTTT. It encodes CASSQSRGGVRTDTQYF. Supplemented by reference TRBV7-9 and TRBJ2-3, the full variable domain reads DTGVSQNPRHKITKRGQNVTFRCDPISEHNRLYWYRQTLGQGPEFLTYFQNEAQLEKSRLLSDRFSAERPKGSFSTLEIQRTEQGDSAMYLCASSQSRGGVRTDTQYFGPGTRLTVL.

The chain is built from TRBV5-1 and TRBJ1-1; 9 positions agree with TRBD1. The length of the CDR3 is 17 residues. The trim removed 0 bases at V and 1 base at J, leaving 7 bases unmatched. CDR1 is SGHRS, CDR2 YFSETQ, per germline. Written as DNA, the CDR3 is TGCGCCAGCAGCTTGGAGGGACAGGGAACCCCGAACACTGAAGCTTTCTTT. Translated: CASSLEGQGTPNTEAFF.

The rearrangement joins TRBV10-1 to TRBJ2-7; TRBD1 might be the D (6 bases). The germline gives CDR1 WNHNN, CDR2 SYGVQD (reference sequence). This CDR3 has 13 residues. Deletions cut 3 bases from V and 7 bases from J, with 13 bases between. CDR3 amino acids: CASSEQTGLEQYF. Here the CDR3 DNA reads TGCGCCAGCAGTGAACAAACAGGGTTGGAGCAGTACTTC.

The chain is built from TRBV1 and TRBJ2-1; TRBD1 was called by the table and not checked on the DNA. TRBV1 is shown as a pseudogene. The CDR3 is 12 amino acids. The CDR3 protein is CTSSQGAAEQFF. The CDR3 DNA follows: TGCACCAGCAGCCAAGGGGCAGCTGAGCAGTTCTTC.

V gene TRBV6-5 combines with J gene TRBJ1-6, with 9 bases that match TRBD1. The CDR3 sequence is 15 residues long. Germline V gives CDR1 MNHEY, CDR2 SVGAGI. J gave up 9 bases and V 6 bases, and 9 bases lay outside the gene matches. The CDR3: CASRGTGSYGSPLHF. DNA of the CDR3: TGTGCCAGCAGGGGGACAGGGAGTTATGGTTCACCCCTCCACTTT.

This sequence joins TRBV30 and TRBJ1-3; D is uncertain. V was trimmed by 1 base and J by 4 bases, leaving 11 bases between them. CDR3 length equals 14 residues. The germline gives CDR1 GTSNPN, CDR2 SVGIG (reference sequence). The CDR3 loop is CAWSDSVFGNTIYF. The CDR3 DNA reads TGTGCCTGGAGTGACTCGGTTTTCGGAAACACCATATATTTT.

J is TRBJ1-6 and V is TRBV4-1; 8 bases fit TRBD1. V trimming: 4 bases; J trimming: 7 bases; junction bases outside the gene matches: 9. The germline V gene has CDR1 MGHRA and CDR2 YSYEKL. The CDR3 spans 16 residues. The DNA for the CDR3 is TGCGCCAGCAGCCCGGGACAGGAAATTTTCAATTCACCCCTCCACTTT. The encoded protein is CASSPGQEIFNSPLHF.

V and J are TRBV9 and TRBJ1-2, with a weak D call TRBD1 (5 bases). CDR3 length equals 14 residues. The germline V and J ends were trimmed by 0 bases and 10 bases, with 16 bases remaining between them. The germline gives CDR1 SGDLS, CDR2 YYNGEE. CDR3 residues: CASSVGRGLALYTF. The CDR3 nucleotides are TGTGCCAGCAGCGTAGGGAGGGGTCTGGCTCTCTACACCTTC. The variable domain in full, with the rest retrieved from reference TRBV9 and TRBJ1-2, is DSGVTQTPKHLITATGQRVTLRCSPRSGDLSVYWYQQSLDQGLQFLIQYYNGEERAKGNILERFSAQQFPDLHSELNLSSLELGDSALYFCASSVGRGLALYTFGSGTRLTVV.

Here the CDR3 DNA reads TGTGCCATCAGTGAGCAAGGACTAATTTCCGCGACAGATACGCAGTATTTT. Translated, it gives CAISEQGLISATDTQYF. V and J are TRBV10-3 and TRBJ2-3; D may be TRBD2 (6 bases). The CDR3 runs 17 residues. Germline CDR1 is ENHRY and CDR2 is SYGVKD. V was cut by 2 bases and J by 3 bases, with 18 bases left in between.

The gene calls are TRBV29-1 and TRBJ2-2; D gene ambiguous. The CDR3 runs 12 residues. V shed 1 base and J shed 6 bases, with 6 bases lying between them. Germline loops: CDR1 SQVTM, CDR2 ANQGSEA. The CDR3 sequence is CSVEARAGELFF. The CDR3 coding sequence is TGCAGCGTTGAAGCCCGGGCCGGGGAGCTGTTTTTT.

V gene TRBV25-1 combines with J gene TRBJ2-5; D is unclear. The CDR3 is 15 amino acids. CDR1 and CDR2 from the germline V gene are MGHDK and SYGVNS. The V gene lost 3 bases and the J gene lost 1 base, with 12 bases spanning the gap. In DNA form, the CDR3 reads TGTGCCAGCAGTGAGACGCTAGTACGCCAAGAGACCCAGTACTTC. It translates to CASSETLVRQETQYF.

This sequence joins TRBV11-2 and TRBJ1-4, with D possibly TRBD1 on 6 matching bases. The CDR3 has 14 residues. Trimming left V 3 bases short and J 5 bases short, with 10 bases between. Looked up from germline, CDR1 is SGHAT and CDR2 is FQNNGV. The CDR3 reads CASSFLQGNEKLFF. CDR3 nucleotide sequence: TGTGCCAGCAGCTTTCTACAGGGAAATGAAAAACTGTTTTTT. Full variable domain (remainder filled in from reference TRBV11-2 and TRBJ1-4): EAGVAQSPRYKIIEKRQSVAFWCNPISGHATLYWYQQILGQGPKLLIQFQNNGVVDDSQLPKDRFSAERLKGVDSTLKIQPAKLEDSAVYLCASSFLQGNEKLFFGSGTQLSVL.

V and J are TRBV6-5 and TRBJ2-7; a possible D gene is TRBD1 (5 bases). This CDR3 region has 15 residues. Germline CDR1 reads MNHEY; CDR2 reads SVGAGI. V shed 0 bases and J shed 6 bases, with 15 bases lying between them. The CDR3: CASSYSSSGDSEQYF. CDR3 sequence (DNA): TGTGCCAGCAGTTACTCTTCTTCCGGTGACAGCGAGCAGTACTTC.

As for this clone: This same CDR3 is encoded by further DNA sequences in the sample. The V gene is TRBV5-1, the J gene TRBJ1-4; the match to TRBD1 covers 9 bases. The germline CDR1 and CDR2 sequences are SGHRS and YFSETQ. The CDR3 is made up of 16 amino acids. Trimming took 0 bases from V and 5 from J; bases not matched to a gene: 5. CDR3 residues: CASSLGPGQGNEKLFF. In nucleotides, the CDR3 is TGCGCCAGCAGCTTGGGGCCGGGACAGGGAAATGAAAAACTGTTTTTT. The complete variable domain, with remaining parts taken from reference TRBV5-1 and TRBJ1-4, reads KAGVTQTPRYLIKTRGQQVTLSCSPISGHRSVSWYQQTPGQGLQFLFEYFSETQRNKGNFPGRFSGRQFSNSRSEMNVSTLELGDSALYLCASSLGPGQGNEKLFFGSGTQLSVL.

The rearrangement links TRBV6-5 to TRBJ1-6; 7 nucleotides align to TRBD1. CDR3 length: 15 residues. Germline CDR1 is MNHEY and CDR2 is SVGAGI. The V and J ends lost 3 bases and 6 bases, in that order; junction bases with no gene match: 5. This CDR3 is CASSYEGAVNSPLHF. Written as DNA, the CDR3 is TGTGCCAGCAGTTATGAGGGGGCCGTTAATTCACCCCTCCACTTT.

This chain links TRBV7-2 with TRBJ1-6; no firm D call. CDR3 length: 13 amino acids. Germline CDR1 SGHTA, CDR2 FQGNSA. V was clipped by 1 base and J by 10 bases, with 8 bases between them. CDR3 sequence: CASSLGIGSPLHF. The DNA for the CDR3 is TGTGCCAGCAGCTTAGGGATCGGGTCACCCCTCCACTTT.

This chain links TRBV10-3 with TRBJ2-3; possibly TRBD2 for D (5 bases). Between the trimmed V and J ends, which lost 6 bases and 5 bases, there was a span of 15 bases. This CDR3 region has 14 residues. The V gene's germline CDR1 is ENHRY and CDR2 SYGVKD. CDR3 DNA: TGTGCCATCAGCCAATACGGGGAGCGAGATACGCAGTATTTT. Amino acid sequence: CAISQYGERDTQYF.

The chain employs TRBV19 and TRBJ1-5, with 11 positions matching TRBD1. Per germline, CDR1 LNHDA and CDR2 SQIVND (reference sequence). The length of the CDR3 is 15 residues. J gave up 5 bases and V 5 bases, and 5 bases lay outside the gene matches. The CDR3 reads CASSVGQGVYQPQHF. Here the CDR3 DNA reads TGTGCCAGTAGTGTGGGACAGGGGGTCTATCAGCCCCAGCATTTT. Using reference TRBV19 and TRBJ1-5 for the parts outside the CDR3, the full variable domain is DGGITQSPKYLFRKEGQNVTLSCEQNLNHDAMYWYRQDPGQGLRLIYYSQIVNDFQKGDIAEGYSVSREKKESFPLTVTSAQKNPTAFYLCASSVGQGVYQPQHFGDGTRLSIL.

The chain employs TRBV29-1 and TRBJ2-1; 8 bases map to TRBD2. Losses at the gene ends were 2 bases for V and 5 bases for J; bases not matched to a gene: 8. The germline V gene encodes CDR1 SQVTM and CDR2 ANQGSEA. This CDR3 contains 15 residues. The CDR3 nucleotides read TGCAGCGTTGAACCCCGGCGGGGGGTTGACAATGAGCAGTTCTTC. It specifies CSVEPRRGVDNEQFF.

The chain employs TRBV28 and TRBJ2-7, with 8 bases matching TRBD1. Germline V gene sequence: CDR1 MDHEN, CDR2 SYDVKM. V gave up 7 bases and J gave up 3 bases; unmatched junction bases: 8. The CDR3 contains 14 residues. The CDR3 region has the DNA TGTGCCAGCAAACCGGGACAGGCGATCTACGAGCAGTACTTC. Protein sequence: CASKPGQAIYEQYF.

The CDR3: CASTSRTGRQQPQHF. As DNA, the CDR3 is TGTGCCAGTACTTCTAGGACAGGCAGGCAACAGCCCCAGCATTTT. The gene calls are TRBV19 and TRBJ1-5; 7 bases map to TRBD1. The CDR3 covers 15 residues. Germline loops: CDR1 LNHDA, CDR2 SQIVND (reference sequence). J lost 7 bases, V lost 7 bases, and 13 bases had no gene match.

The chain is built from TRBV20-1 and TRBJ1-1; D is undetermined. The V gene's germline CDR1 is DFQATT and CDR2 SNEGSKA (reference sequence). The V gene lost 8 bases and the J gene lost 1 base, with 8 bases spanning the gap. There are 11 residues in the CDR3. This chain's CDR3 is CSSLRNTEAFF. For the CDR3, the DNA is TGCAGTAGCCTCCGGAACACTGAAGCTTTCTTT.

This chain's CDR3 is CASSFRQGDNSPLHF. The DNA of the CDR3 is TGTGCCAGCAGCTTTCGACAGGGTGATAATTCACCCCTCCACTTT. The chain is built from TRBV11-2 and TRBJ1-6; 7 positions match TRBD1. Trimming cost V 3 bases and J 5 bases; bases outside gene matches: 4. The CDR3 runs to 15 residues. CDR1 SGHAT and CDR2 FQNNGV come from the germline V gene.

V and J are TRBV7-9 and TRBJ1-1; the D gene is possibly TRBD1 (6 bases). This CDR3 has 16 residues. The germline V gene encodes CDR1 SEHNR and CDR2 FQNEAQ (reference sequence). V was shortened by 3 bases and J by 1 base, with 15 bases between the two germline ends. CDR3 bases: TGTGCCAGCAGCTTTCTTGGGGCAGGGGCGAACACTGAAGCTTTCTTT. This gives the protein CASSFLGAGANTEAFF. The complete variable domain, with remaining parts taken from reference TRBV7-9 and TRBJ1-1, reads DTGVSQNPRHKITKRGQNVTFRCDPISEHNRLYWYRQTLGQGPEFLTYFQNEAQLEKSRLLSDRFSAERPKGSFSTLEIQRTEQGDSAMYLCASSFLGAGANTEAFFGQGTRLTVV.